The TCR beta chain under discussion was sequenced for a study of shared clonotypes between healthy human individuals. Assay used: immunoSEQ multiplex PCR; TCRdb lists only in-frame clones, some missing. The sample has 110,000 or so clones, 68% seen once. Germline V gene lookup returns CDR1 KGHSH and CDR2 LQKENI. V was clipped by 6 bases and J by 2 bases, with 20 bases between them. The CDR3 is 17 amino acids. The sample consisted of memory CD8+ T cells sorted from blood. Indicated subset: CD45RO+ cells pooled with CCR7-negative TemRA cells. V usage is TRBV18 and J usage is TRBJ1-5, with D perhaps matching TRBD1 (6 bases). The origin of this receptor is a woman under 40 in good health. The CDR3 coding sequence is TGTGCCAGCTCGGCATACCAGGCAGGGGTACGCAATCAGCCCCAGCATTTT. The encoded protein is CASSAYQAGVRNQPQHF.